What follows are 6 T cell receptor beta chains derived from one specimen sequenced in a study of blood T cells in healthy people across ages. A second 7 to 11 cycle PCR used barcoded and J-beta primers. TCRdb re-derived calls from the 5' RACE reads in MiXCR, one entry per CDR3 protein. Of 1.5 million to 2 million distinct CDR3 sequences in the sample, around half are singletons; the top ten hold over 2%. The source material was blood. The receptors come from a woman aged 40-49 years in good health.

DNA for the CDR3: TGTGCCAGCAGCGTAAGCGGAGGGTACAGCACAGATACGCAGTATTTT. Translating gives CASSVSGGYSTDTQYF. The rearrangement uses TRBV9 and TRBJ2-3, with D maybe TRBD2 (6 bases). Trimming pared 1 base from V and 0 bases from J, leaving 12 bases between. CDR1 SGDLS and CDR2 YYNGEE come from the germline V gene. The CDR3 extends over 16 amino acids.

The chain uses TRBV5-1 and TRBJ2-3; 9 bases agree with TRBD1. Unmatched junction bases numbered 9, after V lost 1 base and J lost 6 bases. Germline V gene lookup returns CDR1 SGHRS and CDR2 YFSETQ. There are 16 residues in the CDR3. Here the CDR3 DNA reads TGCGCCAGCAGCTTGAGGGGACAGGGAATCTTGGATACGCAGTATTTT. This translates into CASSLRGQGILDTQYF.

CDR3 in amino acids: CSARDLAGTQYF. The CDR3 DNA follows: TGCAGTGCTAGAGATCTTGCTGGTACGCAGTATTTT. The chain has TRBV20-1 and TRBJ2-3; no clear D gene. Trimming removed 0 bases at V and 8 bases at J, with 9 bases between. Germline V gene lookup returns CDR1 DFQATT and CDR2 SNEGSKA (reference sequence). The CDR3 contains 12 residues.

This clonotype has a handful of counts. J is TRBJ2-6 and V is TRBV9; weak D call: TRBD1 (6 bases). The ends were cut back, 0 bases at V and 0 bases at J, with 16 bases in the middle. Germline CDR1 SGDLS, CDR2 YYNGEE. The CDR3 runs 19 residues. As DNA, the CDR3 is TGTGCCAGCAGCGTAGCTGTACGAGGGGGAAGCTCTGGGGCCAACGTCCTGACTTTC. It translates to CASSVAVRGGSSGANVLTF.

On this clonotype: One end of the junction varies from germline; a read error may be responsible. The chain employs TRBV5-1 and TRBJ2-1, with TRBD2 matching over 11 bases. CDR1 is SGHRS, CDR2 YFSETQ, per germline. This CDR3 has 16 residues. The CDR3 sequence is CASGLSSGGAYNEQFF. The CDR3 DNA follows: TGCGCCAGCGGCTTGAGTAGCGGGGGGGCCTACAATGAGCAGTTCTTC. The full variable domain, rest sourced from reference TRBV5-1 and TRBJ2-1, is KAGVTQTPRYLIKTRGQQVTLSCSPISGHRSVSWYQQTPGQGLQFLFEYFSETQRNKGNFPGRFSGRQFSNSRSEMNVSTLELGDSALYLCASGLSSGGAYNEQFFGPGTRLTVL.

The chain recombines TRBV11-2 with TRBJ2-7; weak D call: TRBD1 (5 bases). In germline, CDR1 is SGHAT, CDR2 FQNNGV. This CDR3 is 15 amino acids long. Trimming shortened V by 5 bases and J by 3 bases, and 17 bases separated the two germline ends. The CDR3 bases are TGTGCCAGCAGCCTCGAGTCGACAGAAAACTACGAGCAGTACTTC. Its protein product is CASSLESTENYEQYF.